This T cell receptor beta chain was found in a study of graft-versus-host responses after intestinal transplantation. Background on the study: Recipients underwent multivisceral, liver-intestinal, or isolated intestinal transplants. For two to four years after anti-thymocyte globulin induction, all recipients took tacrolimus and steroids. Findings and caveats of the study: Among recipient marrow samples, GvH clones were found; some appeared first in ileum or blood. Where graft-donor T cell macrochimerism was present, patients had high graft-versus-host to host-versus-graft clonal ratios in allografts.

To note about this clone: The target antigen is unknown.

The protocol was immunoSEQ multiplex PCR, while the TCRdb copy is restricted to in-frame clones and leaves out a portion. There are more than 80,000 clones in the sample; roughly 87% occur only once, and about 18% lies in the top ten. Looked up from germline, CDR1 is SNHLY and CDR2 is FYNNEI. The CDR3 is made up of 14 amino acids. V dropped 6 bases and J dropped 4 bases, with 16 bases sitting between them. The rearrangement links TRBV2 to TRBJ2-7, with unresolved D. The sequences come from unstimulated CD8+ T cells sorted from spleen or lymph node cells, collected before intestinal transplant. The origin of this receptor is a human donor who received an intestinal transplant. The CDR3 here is CASRAAPRSYEQYF. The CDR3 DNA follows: TGTGCCAGCAGGGCAGCCCCCCGCAGTTACGAGCAGTACTTC.